The 21 T cell receptor beta chains below all came from one sample that was sequenced in a study of early stage breast cancer tumors. Only in-frame clones appear in the TCRdb table, and some are missing; sequencing was by immunoSEQ multiplex PCR. The sample lists more than 60,000 clones, around four fifths occurring once. The sequenced sample consisted of blood. These receptors were collected from a person aged 55 to 70 with breast cancer.

The chain is built from TRBV4-3 and TRBJ2-1; TRBD2 might be the D (7 bases). V lost 0 bases to trimming and J lost 6 bases, with 9 bases between them. Germline V CDR1 and CDR2: LGHNA, YSLEER. The CDR3 length is 14 residues. The CDR3 loop reads CASSQERGGNEQFF. In DNA, the CDR3 is TGCGCCAGCAGCCAAGAGAGGGGGGGCAATGAGCAGTTCTTC.

The genes are TRBV7-9 and TRBJ2-2, with 8 bases aligning to TRBD1. V gave up 3 bases and J gave up 6 bases; unmatched junction bases: 9. This CDR3 is 16 amino acids long. Germline values: CDR1 SEHNR, CDR2 FQNEAQ (reference sequence). Written as DNA, the CDR3 is TGTGCCAGCAGCTTGTTTCCGACAGGGGTCTCCGGGGAGCTGTTTTTT. Protein sequence: CASSLFPTGVSGELFF.

The V and J genes are TRBV10-2 and TRBJ2-5, with TRBD2 matching over 13 bases. J lost 2 bases, V lost 6 bases, and 0 bases had no gene match. Germline loops: CDR1 WSHSY, CDR2 SAAADI. The CDR3 extends over 14 amino acids. The DNA of the CDR3 is TGCGCCAGCAGGGGACTAGCGGGGCAAGAGACCCAGTACTTC. This gives the protein CASRGLAGQETQYF.

The CDR3 DNA reads TGTGCCAGTAGTATGGTGGATCAGCCCCAGCATTTT. This encodes CASSMVDQPQHF. The chain has TRBV19 and TRBJ1-5; D uncertain. With 3 bases removed from V and 5 bases from J, the gap between germline ends came to 5 bases. CDR1 and CDR2 (germline): LNHDA, SQIVND (reference sequence). The CDR3 runs to 12 residues.

This rearrangement joins TRBV20-1 to TRBJ2-1; 9 bases agree with TRBD1. The CDR3 loop spans 11 amino acids. The germline V gene encodes CDR1 DFQATT and CDR2 SNEGSKA (reference sequence). The V gene end was trimmed by 5 bases and the J gene end by 15 bases; junction bases not matched to a gene: 8. This chain's CDR3 is CSALGQGVSFF. For the CDR3, the DNA is TGCAGTGCTTTGGGACAGGGCGTATCGTTCTTC.

This clone occurred a few times. V is TRBV28 and J is TRBJ1-1; D is ambiguous. Trimming stripped 6 bases from V and 4 bases from J, with 9 bases between. From germline, CDR1 is MDHEN and CDR2 SYDVKM. CDR3 length: 12 residues. As DNA, the CDR3 is TGTGCCAGCAGCCTCCAAAGCACTGAAGCTTTCTTT. It codes for CASSLQSTEAFF.

The genes are TRBV7-2 and TRBJ1-5; no clear D gene. Germline V CDR1 and CDR2: SGHTA, FQGNSA. With 2 bases removed from V and 0 bases from J, the gap between germline ends came to 8 bases. The CDR3 has 15 residues. The CDR3 DNA is TGTGCCAGCAGCTTAATCCCATATAGCAATCAGCCCCAGCATTTT. It translates to CASSLIPYSNQPQHF.

Concerning this clone: A read error may account for a junction end that differs from germline. The chain links TRBV5-4 to TRBJ1-3; D might be TRBD1 (5 bases). This CDR3 contains 11 residues. In germline, CDR1 is SGHNT, CDR2 YYREEE (reference sequence). The CDR3 spells CASSLGGTENF. The CDR3 coding sequence is TGTGCCAGCAGCTTGGGGGGGACGGAGAATTTT.

The rearrangement links TRBV11-3 to TRBJ2-7; D is ambiguous. This CDR3 comprises 12 residues. Germline V CDR1 and CDR2: SGHNT, YENEEA. V lost 0 bases to trimming and J lost 9 bases, with 9 bases between them. Here the CDR3 DNA reads TGTGCCAGCAGCTTAGATCCGGCGGCGCAGTACTTC. This encodes CASSLDPAAQYF. Full variable domain (missing parts from reference TRBV11-3 and TRBJ2-7): EAGVVQSPRYKIIEKKQPVAFWCNPISGHNTLYWYLQNLGQGPELLIRYENEEAVDDSQLPKDRFSAERLKGVDSTLKIQPAELGDSAVYLCASSLDPAAQYFGPGTRLTVT.

J is TRBJ2-6 and V is TRBV19; 8 bases line up with TRBD1. V lost 3 bases to trimming and J lost 0 bases; unmatched junction nucleotides: 7. The CDR3 length is 18 residues. The germline V gene has CDR1 LNHDA and CDR2 SQIVND (reference sequence). CDR3 amino acids: CASSMKTGAFSGANVLTF. The CDR3 DNA follows: TGTGCCAGTAGTATGAAGACAGGGGCGTTCTCTGGGGCCAACGTCCTGACTTTC. Together with reference TRBV19 and TRBJ2-6, the CDR3 gives the full variable domain: DGGITQSPKYLFRKEGQNVTLSCEQNLNHDAMYWYRQDPGQGLRLIYYSQIVNDFQKGDIAEGYSVSREKKESFPLTVTSAQKNPTAFYLCASSMKTGAFSGANVLTFGAGSRLTVL.

J is TRBJ2-7 and V is TRBV5-6, with D tentatively TRBD1 (5 bases). Germline CDR1 reads SGHDT; CDR2 reads YYEEEE. Trimming left V 2 bases short and J 6 bases short, with 15 bases between. This CDR3 comprises 14 residues. CDR3 loop: CASSFSGFWTEQYF. CDR3 DNA: TGTGCCAGCAGCTTTTCAGGGTTTTGGACCGAGCAGTACTTC.

The chain combines TRBV28 with TRBJ1-1; no reliable D call. Germline-derived CDR1 and CDR2 are MDHEN and SYDVKM. The CDR3 totals 12 residues. V lost 10 bases and J 2 bases, leaving 11 bases between the germline ends. CDR3 region: CAIKSVNTEAFF. The CDR3 region has the DNA TGTGCCATCAAGTCGGTTAACACTGAAGCTTTCTTT.

In its sample, this clone was seen once. This CDR3 is CASSRGGNTDTQYF. DNA for the CDR3: TGTGCCAGCAGCCGTGGGGGTAATACAGATACGCAGTATTTT. This chain uses TRBV7-6 with TRBJ2-3, with D perhaps being TRBD1 or TRBD2 (5 bases each). Germline loops: CDR1 SGHVS, CDR2 FNYEAQ. Trimming left V 5 bases short and J 3 bases short, with 12 bases between. The CDR3 runs 14 residues.

The chain combines TRBV4-1 with TRBJ1-4; TRBD1 agrees at 7 bases. CDR3 size: 14 residues. V lost 4 bases and J lost 8; bases outside the gene matches: 7. Germline V gene sequence: CDR1 MGHRA, CDR2 YSYEKL. The CDR3 loop is CASSRQGFDEKLFF. DNA for the CDR3: TGCGCCAGCAGCCGACAGGGTTTCGACGAAAAACTGTTTTTT.

J is TRBJ2-3 and V is TRBV30; no clear D. Germline lookup yields CDR1 GTSNPN and CDR2 SVGIG (reference sequence). CDR3 size: 14 residues. V lost 1 base, J lost 6 bases, and 14 bases lay in between. CDR3 DNA sequence: TGTGCCTGGAGTGCCTGGCCGCTTGGGGATACGCAGTATTTT. This sequence encodes CAWSAWPLGDTQYF.

The chain couples TRBV20-1 to TRBJ1-4; no clear D gene. Germline lookup yields CDR1 DFQATT and CDR2 SNEGSKA (reference sequence). The CDR3 runs 11 residues. The V end lost 5 bases, the J end lost 2 bases, and 3 bases lay between the germline ends. This CDR3 reads CSAETNEKLFF. The CDR3 bases are TGCAGTGCTGAGACTAATGAAAAACTGTTTTTT.

The chain is built from TRBV29-1 and TRBJ2-3; TRBD1 aligns across 9 bases. Per the germline V gene, CDR1 is SQVTM and CDR2 is ANQGSEA. This CDR3 spans 18 amino acids. Trimming removed 0 bases from V and 10 bases from J; junction bases left unmatched: 20. The CDR3 sequence: CSVEDQPSLRQGVSPQYF. For the CDR3, the DNA is TGCAGCGTTGAAGATCAGCCCTCTTTGCGACAGGGGGTTTCTCCGCAGTATTTT.

The chain combines TRBV7-8 with TRBJ2-7, with D possibly being TRBD1 (5 bases). V shed 4 bases and J shed 5 bases, with 9 bases lying between them. The CDR3 covers 12 residues. In germline, CDR1 is SGHVS, CDR2 FQNEAQ. CDR3 DNA: TGTGCCAGCAGCTGGATGGGGCACGAGCAGTACTTC. As protein: CASSWMGHEQYF.

The chain carries TRBV18 and TRBJ2-7; 7 positions agree with TRBD2. In germline, CDR1 is KGHSH, CDR2 LQKENI. J lost 2 bases, V lost 3 bases, and 13 bases had no gene match. The CDR3 runs 17 residues. CDR3 sequence reads: CASSPGPRGVIAYEQYF. The CDR3 DNA sequence: TGTGCCAGCTCACCCGGCCCACGGGGGGTTATCGCCTACGAGCAGTACTTC.

The chain recombines TRBV29-1 with TRBJ2-3; 7 bases fit TRBD1. The CDR3 sequence is 15 residues long. V gave up 0 bases and J gave up 5 bases; unmatched junction bases: 8. Germline V gene data show CDR1 as SQVTM and CDR2 as ANQGSEA. Here the CDR3 reads CSVEETGALGDTQYF. CDR3 coding DNA: TGCAGCGTTGAAGAAACAGGGGCCCTAGGAGATACGCAGTATTTT.

The chain has TRBV6-5 and TRBJ1-1; D ambiguous. The CDR3 consists of 14 residues. V lost 2 bases to trimming and J lost 0 bases, with 7 bases between them. CDR1 and CDR2 from the germline V gene are MNHEY and SVGAGI. The CDR3 here is CASSYGLLNTEAFF. The DNA of the CDR3 is TGTGCCAGCAGTTACGGGTTGCTGAACACTGAAGCTTTCTTT.